A single sample gave rise to the 11 T cell receptor beta chains below, sequenced in a study of cytomegalovirus exposure and HLA in healthy donors. The PCR used 60 Vbeta and 13 Jbeta primers. The table came from immunoSEQ multiplex PCR; TCRdb's copy has only in-frame clones and leaves some out. The sample contains around 200,000 clones, 70% of which appear only once. The sample was PBMCs. These receptors came from a man aged 40-49 years in good health and CMV-seropositive.

This chain connects TRBV4-1 to TRBJ1-2; 7 nucleotides align to TRBD1. The CDR3 extends over 15 amino acids. V lost 1 base to trimming and J lost 3 bases; unmatched junction nucleotides: 5. Per the germline V gene, CDR1 is MGHRA and CDR2 is YSYEKL. CDR3 in amino acids: CASSQVQGTDYGYTF. CDR3 DNA: TGCGCCAGCAGCCAAGTCCAGGGGACAGACTATGGCTACACCTTC.

The rearrangement uses TRBV7-8 and TRBJ2-3; D possibly corresponds to TRBD2 (6 bases). CDR1 is SGHVS, CDR2 FQNEAQ, per germline. V was clipped by 5 bases and J by 1 base, with 10 bases between them. This CDR3 spans 14 amino acids. The CDR3 here is CASSGGTGTDTQYF. The DNA of the CDR3 is TGTGCCAGCAGCGGCGGGACTGGCACAGATACGCAGTATTTT.

The chain has TRBV28 and TRBJ2-1; possible D gene TRBD1, 6 bases. Germline V gene sequence: CDR1 MDHEN, CDR2 SYDVKM. This CDR3 comprises 19 residues. V was shortened by 6 bases and J by 7 bases, with 31 bases between the two germline ends. The CDR3 reads CASSRKIPRDRKEGNEQFF. CDR3 nucleotides: TGTGCCAGCAGCCGCAAAATCCCCCGCGACAGGAAAGAAGGGAATGAGCAGTTCTTC.

A remark on this clone: A junction boundary mismatches the germline segment, possibly from a read error. The chain links TRBV7-9 to TRBJ1-2; D remains unclear. CDR1 and CDR2 (germline): SEHNR, FQNEAQ (reference sequence). The CDR3 sequence is 13 residues long. DNA of the CDR3: TGTTCCAGCAGCTTAAACGGTCCCGAGGGCTACACCTTC. Translation gives CSSSLNGPEGYTF.

This chain connects TRBV5-4 to TRBJ1-2, with D perhaps TRBD1 (6 bases). The V gene lost 4 bases and the J gene lost 5 bases, with 15 bases spanning the gap. Germline assignment: CDR1 SGHNT and CDR2 YYREEE (reference sequence). The CDR3 has 14 residues. For the CDR3, the DNA is TGTGCCAGCAGCCAGGACAGTCCCGCTTATGGCTACACCTTC. Residues: CASSQDSPAYGYTF.

The rearrangement uses TRBV4-3 and TRBJ2-7; 7 nucleotides match TRBD2. The CDR3 is 13 amino acids. Germline assignment: CDR1 LGHNA and CDR2 YSLEER. J was trimmed by 5 bases and V by 8 bases; bases with no gene match: 9. CDR3: CASSNRAGDEQYF. CDR3 bases: TGCGCCAGCTCAAACCGGGCGGGGGACGAGCAGTACTTC.

The chain couples TRBV5-4 to TRBJ1-1; 9 positions match TRBD1. J was trimmed by 4 bases and V by 3 bases; bases with no gene match: 1. The germline CDR1 and CDR2 sequences are SGHNT and YYREEE (reference sequence). The CDR3 consists of 13 residues. DNA for the CDR3: TGTGCCAGCAGCTCGGACAGGGGCACTGAAGCTTTCTTT. This gives the protein CASSSDRGTEAFF.

This clone was recorded a few times. The same CDR3 is also encoded by other DNA sequences in this sample. The V gene is TRBV7-2, the J gene TRBJ2-5; 7 bases map to TRBD2. Germline CDR1 reads SGHTA; CDR2 reads FQGNSA. This CDR3 contains 14 residues. V shed 5 bases and J 5 bases; nucleotides not matched to a gene: 8. As DNA, the CDR3 is TGTGCCAGCAGCCCCCCCGCGGGGGTGGAGACCCAGTACTTC. It translates to CASSPPAGVETQYF.

This clone was picked up one time. The chain carries TRBV7-6 and TRBJ2-2; possible D gene TRBD1, 5 bases. The CDR3 consists of 15 residues. Germline lookup yields CDR1 SGHVS and CDR2 FNYEAQ. The V end was cut by 3 bases, the J end by 4 bases, with 12 bases between. The CDR3 DNA is TGTGCCAGCAGCTTCGGTCAGGGCCGCACCGGGGAGCTGTTTTTT. Translating gives CASSFGQGRTGELFF.

This clone came up a few times. This sequence joins TRBV19 and TRBJ1-6; maybe TRBD1 (6 bases). The germline CDR1 and CDR2 sequences are LNHDA and SQIVND (reference sequence). Deletions cut 6 bases from V and 0 bases from J, with 15 bases between. The CDR3 length is 17 residues. The CDR3 reads CASSEGDPSSYNSPLHF. CDR3 DNA sequence: TGTGCCAGTAGCGAGGGGGACCCGAGCTCCTATAATTCACCCCTCCACTTT. The entire variable domain, with the rest obtained from reference TRBV19 and TRBJ1-6, is as follows: DGGITQSPKYLFRKEGQNVTLSCEQNLNHDAMYWYRQDPGQGLRLIYYSQIVNDFQKGDIAEGYSVSREKKESFPLTVTSAQKNPTAFYLCASSEGDPSSYNSPLHFGNGTRLTVT.

The V gene is TRBV4-1, the J gene TRBJ2-3, with a weak D call TRBD1 (5 bases). Deletions cut 1 base from V and 3 bases from J, with 11 bases between. There are 15 residues in the CDR3. Germline loops: CDR1 MGHRA, CDR2 YSYEKL. The CDR3 spells CASSQGVPGTDTQYF. The CDR3 DNA reads as TGCGCCAGCAGCCAAGGGGTACCAGGGACAGATACGCAGTATTTT.